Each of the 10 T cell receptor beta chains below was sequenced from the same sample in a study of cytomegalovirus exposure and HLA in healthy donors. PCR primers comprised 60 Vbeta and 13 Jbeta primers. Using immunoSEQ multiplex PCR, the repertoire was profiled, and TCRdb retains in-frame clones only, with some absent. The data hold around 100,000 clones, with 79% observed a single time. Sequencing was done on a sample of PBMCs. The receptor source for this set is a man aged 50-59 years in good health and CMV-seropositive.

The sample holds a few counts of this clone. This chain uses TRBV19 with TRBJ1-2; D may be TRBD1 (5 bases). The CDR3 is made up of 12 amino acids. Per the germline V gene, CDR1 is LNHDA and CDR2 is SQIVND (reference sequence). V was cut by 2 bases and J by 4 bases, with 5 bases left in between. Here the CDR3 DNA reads TGTGCCAGTAGTATACAGGGCTATGGCTACACCTTC. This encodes CASSIQGYGYTF.

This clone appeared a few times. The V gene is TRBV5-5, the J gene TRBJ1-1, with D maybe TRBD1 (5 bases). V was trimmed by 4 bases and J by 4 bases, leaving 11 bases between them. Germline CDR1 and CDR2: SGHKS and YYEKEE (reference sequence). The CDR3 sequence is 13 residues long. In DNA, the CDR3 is TGTGCCAGCAGCGAAATTCAGGGCACTGAAGCTTTCTTT. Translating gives CASSEIQGTEAFF. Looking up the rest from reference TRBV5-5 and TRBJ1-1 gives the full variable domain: DAGVTQSPTHLIKTRGQQVTLRCSPISGHKSVSWYQQVLGQGPQFIFQYYEKEERGRGNFPDRFSARQFPNYSSELNVNALLLGDSALYLCASSEIQGTEAFFGQGTRLTVV.

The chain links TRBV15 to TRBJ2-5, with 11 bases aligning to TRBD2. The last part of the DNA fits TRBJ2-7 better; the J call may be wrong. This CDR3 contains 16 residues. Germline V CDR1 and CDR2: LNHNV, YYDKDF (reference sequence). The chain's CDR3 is CATSKQVGLAGGEQYF. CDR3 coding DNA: TGTGCCACCAGCAAACAAGTCGGGCTAGCGGGAGGCGAGCAGTACTTC.

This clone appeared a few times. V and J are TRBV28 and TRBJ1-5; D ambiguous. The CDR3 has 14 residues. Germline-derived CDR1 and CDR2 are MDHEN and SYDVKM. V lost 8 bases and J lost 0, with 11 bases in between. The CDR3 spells CASRNWSSNQPQHF. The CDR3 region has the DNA TGTGCCAGCCGGAATTGGAGTAGCAATCAGCCCCAGCATTTT.

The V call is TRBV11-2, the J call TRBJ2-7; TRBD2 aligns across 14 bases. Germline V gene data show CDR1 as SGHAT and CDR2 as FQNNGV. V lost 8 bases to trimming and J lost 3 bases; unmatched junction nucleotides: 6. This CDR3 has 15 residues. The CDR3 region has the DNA TGTGCCAGCCGACTAGCGGGAGGGTTGATCTACGAGCAGTACTTC. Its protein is CASRLAGGLIYEQYF.

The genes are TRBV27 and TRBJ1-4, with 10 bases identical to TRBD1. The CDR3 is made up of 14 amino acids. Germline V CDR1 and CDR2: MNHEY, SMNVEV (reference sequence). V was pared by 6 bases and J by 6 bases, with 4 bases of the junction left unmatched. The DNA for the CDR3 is TGTGCCAGCAGACGAGGACAGGGGGATGAAAAACTGTTTTTT. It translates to CASRRGQGDEKLFF.

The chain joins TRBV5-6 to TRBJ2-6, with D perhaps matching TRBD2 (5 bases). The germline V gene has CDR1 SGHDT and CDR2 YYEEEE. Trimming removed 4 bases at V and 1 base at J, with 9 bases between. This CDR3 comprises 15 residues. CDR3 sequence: CASSPAGSGANVLTF. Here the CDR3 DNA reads TGTGCCAGCAGCCCGGCGGGTTCTGGGGCCAACGTCCTGACTTTC.

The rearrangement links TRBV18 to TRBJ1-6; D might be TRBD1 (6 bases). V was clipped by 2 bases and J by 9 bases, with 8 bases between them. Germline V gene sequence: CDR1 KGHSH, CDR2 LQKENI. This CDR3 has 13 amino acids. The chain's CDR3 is CASSPRDISPLHF. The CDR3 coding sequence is TGTGCCAGCTCACCAAGGGACATTTCACCCCTCCACTTT.

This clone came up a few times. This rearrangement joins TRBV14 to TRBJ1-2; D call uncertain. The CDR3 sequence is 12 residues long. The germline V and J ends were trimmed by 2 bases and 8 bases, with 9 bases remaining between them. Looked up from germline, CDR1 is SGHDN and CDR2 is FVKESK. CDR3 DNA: TGTGCCAGCAGCCAATCCCGGGTCGGCTACACCTTC. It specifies CASSQSRVGYTF.

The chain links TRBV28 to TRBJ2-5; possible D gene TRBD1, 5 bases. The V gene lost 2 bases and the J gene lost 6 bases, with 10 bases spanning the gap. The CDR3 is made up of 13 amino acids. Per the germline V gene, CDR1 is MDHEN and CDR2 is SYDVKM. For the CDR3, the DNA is TGTGCCAGCAGTTTAGGCAGGGTCAAGACCCAGTACTTC. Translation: CASSLGRVKTQYF.